The rows below give T cell receptor beta chains drawn from one sample of a study of molecular identifiers for immune sequencing clone quantification. From the PCR reads, TCRdb called clonotypes with MiXCR, one entry per CDR3 protein. The sample shows more than 550,000 distinct CDR3 sequences, about 25% of them seen only once. The sequenced sample consisted of naive CD8+ T cells from blood, with Jurkat cell RNA spiked in. The source of these receptors is a human donor in good health. Some libraries in this study had Jurkat cell RNA spiked in. CDR3s include the opening cysteine and the closing phenylalanine or tryptophan. D genes are given only for firm matches. Clone size appears in some rows only: once, few, many, or a class for an expanded clone.

clone size	CDR3 length	V gene	J gene	D gene	CDR3 DNA	CDR3 protein
.	13	TRBV20-1	TRBJ2-1	.	TGCAGTGCCAACCTTCGGGTTTCCGATGAGCAGTTCTTC	CSANLRVSDEQFF
many	17	TRBV4-3	TRBJ2-3	TRBD2	TGCGCCAGCAGCCAAGATGGTCGTCTAGCGGGAACAGATACGCAGTATTTT	CASSQDGRLAGTDTQYF
once	16	TRBV4-3	TRBJ2-5	.	TGCGCCAGCAGCCAAGATCTTTGGGGGGGCGGAGAGACCCAGTACTTC	CASSQDLWGGGETQYF
few	18	TRBV4-2	TRBJ2-3	TRBD2	TGTGCCAGCAGCCCGGGGATTATAGCGGGAGGGCAATCTGATACGCAGTATTTT	CASSPGIIAGGQSDTQYF
few	14	TRBV28	TRBJ1-1	.	TGTGCCAGCAGTTTAGGTCAGAGGGGCACTGAAGCTTTCTTT	CASSLGQRGTEAFF
few	13	TRBV20-1	TRBJ2-5	.	TGCAGTGCTAACAGGGATCTCCAAGAGACCCAGTACTTC	CSANRDLQETQYF
.	10	TRBV9	TRBJ2-1	.	TGTGCCAGCAGCGGAGATGAGCAGTTCTTC	CASSGDEQFF
.	15	TRBV11-2	TRBJ2-7	TRBD2	TGTGCCAGCAGCCCGTGGGGGGGAAGCTCCTACGAGCAGTACTTC	CASSPWGGSSYEQYF
.	17	TRBV20-1	TRBJ2-1	.	TGCAGTGCTAGACCAGACACCCGGGTACGGGCCTACAATGAGCAGTTCTTC	CSARPDTRVRAYNEQFF
.	14	TRBV27	TRBJ2-5	TRBD2	TGTGCCAGCAGGGAAAGCGGGAGGTCGGAGACCCAGTACTTC	CASRESGRSETQYF
few	18	TRBV7-9	TRBJ2-1	TRBD1	TGTGCCAGCAGCTCGTTTGCCAACAGGGGCGTTGAGTACAATGAGCAGTTCTTC	CASSSFANRGVEYNEQFF
few	16	TRBV7-9	TRBJ1-1	.	TGTGCCAGCAGCCTGGGGCCCGAGGGGCTTGGCACTGAAGCTTTCTTT	CASSLGPEGLGTEAFF
.	15	TRBV28	TRBJ2-1	TRBD2	TGTGCCAGCATTGAAGTGAGCGGGAGGGCCTCTGAGCAGTTCTTC	CASIEVSGRASEQFF
many	12	TRBV12-3/TRBV12-4	TRBJ1-1	.	TGTGCCAGCTCCTTTGGGCGGACTGAAGCTTTCTTT	CASSFGRTEAFF
few	11	TRBV20-1	TRBJ2-7	.	TGCAGTGCTCGTTGGGCCTACGAGCAGTACTTC	CSARWAYEQYF
many	17	TRBV7-9	TRBJ2-1	.	TGTGCCAGCAGCTCATTCCCGGAGAGTAGCGCCGACAATGAGCAGTTCTTC	CASSSFPESSADNEQFF
.	16	TRBV19	TRBJ1-6	.	TGTGCCAGTAGTATGGGACCGGGACTGAGATATTCACCCCTCCACTTT	CASSMGPGLRYSPLHF
once	14	TRBV4-3	TRBJ2-7	.	TGCGACAGCAGCCAAGAAGACGTCTCCTACGAGCAGTACTTC	CDSSQEDVSYEQYF
many	16	TRBV4-2	TRBJ2-1	TRBD2	TGTGCCAGCAGCCAAGATAGCCTAGCGGGGTACAATGAGCAGTTCTTC	CASSQDSLAGYNEQFF
many	15	TRBV7-9	TRBJ2-1	TRBD2	TGTGCCAGCAGCTTATTAAGCGGGAATGCGAATGAGCAGTTCTTC	CASSLLSGNANEQFF
.	14	TRBV20-1	TRBJ2-1	.	TGCAGTGCTAGGCGACTCCACTCCTACAATGAGCAGTTCTTC	CSARRLHSYNEQFF
.	16	TRBV3-1	TRBJ2-1	TRBD1	TGTGCCAGCAGCACCCGACAGGGCGCCCCCCCCAATGAGCAGTTCTTC	CASSTRQGAPPNEQFF
many	15	TRBV7-2	TRBJ2-3	TRBD2	TGTGCCAGCAAGGGACTAGCGGGTCCGAGAGATACGCAGTATTTT	CASKGLAGPRDTQYF
few	15	TRBV19	TRBJ1-5	.	TGTGCCAGTAGTTCCTTGTGGGGGGGGACTCAGCCCCAGCATTTT	CASSSLWGGTQPQHF
few	15	TRBV19	TRBJ2-7	TRBD1	TGTGCCAGTAGTATAGGCGGACAGGGGTTCCACGAGCAGTACTTC	CASSIGGQGFHEQYF